This T cell receptor beta chain is from a study of blood T cells in healthy people across ages. A second PCR, run for 7 to 11 cycles, used a sample-barcoded 5' primer plus a J-beta primer mix. In TCRdb, the 5' RACE reads were re-called with MiXCR into one record per CDR3 protein. The sample consists of some 1,000,000 distinct CDR3 sequences, around 27% of them appearing once. About this clonotype: Its antigen is currently unknown.

Study-level findings and limits: There was a strong correlation between TCR beta diversity and naive T cell percentage.

The ends were cut back, 2 bases at V and 6 bases at J, with 13 bases in the middle. In germline, CDR1 is DFQATT, CDR2 SNEGSKA (reference sequence). The CDR3 is 13 amino acids. These data also featured in a second study, about T cells of mothers and their children.

The sequencing input was blood. The chain is built from TRBV20-1 and TRBJ1-2; no reliable D call. The TCR was taken from a girl aged 2 to 10 in good health. The CDR3 protein is CSARKRFRNGYTF. CDR3 coding DNA: TGCAGTGCTAGAAAGCGGTTTCGGAATGGCTACACCTTC.